The source of this T cell receptor beta chain is a study of siplizumab effects on memory and regulatory T cells. Study observations and caveats: Siplizumab caused a significant drop in alloreactive sequences traceable to unstimulated CD4+ memory cells. For mappable alloreactive CD4+ clones, the mean Treg-derived fraction was roughly 70% with siplizumab and 26.9% in controls. The study found naive T cells seemingly more diverse than memory cells and seemingly major alloresponse contributors.

This clone appeared once. Its specificity is not known. Approximately 98,000 TCR templates were measured in each sample. Assay: immunoSEQ multiplex PCR; the TCRdb copy retains only in-frame clones and omits some. This sample has approximately 48,000 clones, with over 90% found just once. The germline CDR1 and CDR2 sequences are MNHNY and SVGAGI (reference sequence). This CDR3 has 13 amino acids. V was clipped by 1 base and J by 2 bases, with 3 bases between them. The sequence derives from a human donor in good health. V gene TRBV6-6 combines with J gene TRBJ2-1; D unresolved. Sequencing was performed on CD8+ T cells sorted from blood. The CDR3 protein is CASSYYTYNEQFF. The CDR3, as DNA: TGTGCCAGCAGTTACTATACCTACAATGAGCAGTTCTTC.